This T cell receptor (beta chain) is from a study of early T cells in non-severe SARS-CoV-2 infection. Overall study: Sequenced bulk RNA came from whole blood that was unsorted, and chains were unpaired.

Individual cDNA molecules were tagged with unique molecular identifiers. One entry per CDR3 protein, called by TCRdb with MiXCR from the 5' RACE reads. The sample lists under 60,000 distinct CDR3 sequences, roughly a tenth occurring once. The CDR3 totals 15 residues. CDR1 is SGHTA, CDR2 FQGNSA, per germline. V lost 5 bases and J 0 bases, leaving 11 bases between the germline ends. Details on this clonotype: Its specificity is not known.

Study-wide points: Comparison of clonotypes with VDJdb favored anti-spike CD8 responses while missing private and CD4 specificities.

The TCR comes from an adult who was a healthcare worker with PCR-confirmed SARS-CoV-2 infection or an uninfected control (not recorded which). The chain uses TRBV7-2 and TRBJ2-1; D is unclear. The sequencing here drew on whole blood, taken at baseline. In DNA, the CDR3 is TGTGCCAGCAGCCACCGGCTGGGCTCCTACAATGAGCAGTTCTTC. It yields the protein CASSHRLGSYNEQFF. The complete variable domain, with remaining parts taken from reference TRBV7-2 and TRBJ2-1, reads GAGVSQSPSNKVTEKGKDVELRCDPISGHTALYWYRQSLGQGLEFLIYFQGNSAPDKSGLPSDRFSAERTGGSVSTLTIQRTQQEDSAVYLCASSHRLGSYNEQFFGPGTRLTVL.